This T cell receptor (beta chain) was retrieved from a study of blood T cell repertoires in COVID-19. Study details: The United States, Italy and Spain were the sources of the acute and convalescent COVID-19 samples.

Germline loops: CDR1 SGDLS, CDR2 YYNGEE. This CDR3 contains 13 residues. Trimming stripped 0 bases from V and 4 bases from J, with 7 bases between. In the original processing: Amplification of reference gene primers was used by the study to estimate nucleated cell counts. TCRdb's table, derived via immunoSEQ multiplex PCR, lists solely in-frame clones and lacks some. That table is the source of V, J and clone size, and D and trimming were worked out from the DNA. Of 200,000 to 250,000 clones listed, around 80% are singletons. Specimen: peripheral blood. V usage is TRBV9 and J usage is TRBJ1-2; no clear D. The source is a human donor in a cohort sampled during active COVID-19. CDR3 in DNA: TGTGCCAGCAGCGTAGACGAGTCCTATGGCTACACCTTC. This translates into CASSVDESYGYTF.